This T cell receptor beta chain was sequenced during a study of cytomegalovirus exposure and HLA in healthy donors. About the study: HLA-typed donors were the source of roughly 85 million unique TCRs held in an early data release. General study results and limits: As was reported, the classifier diagnosed cytomegalovirus status with high specificity and sensitivity.

Healthy bone marrow donors made up the donor group. At the time of sampling, donors were nominally healthy, though unrecorded immune exposures were likely. Notes on this clone: The antigen remains undetermined.

Vbeta (60) and Jbeta (13) primers were used in the PCR. Using immunoSEQ multiplex PCR, the repertoire was profiled, and TCRdb retains in-frame clones only, with some absent. Here the sample spans some 97,000 clones, about 79% being singletons. Sequencing was done on a sample of PBMCs. The receptor was isolated from a female donor in good health and CMV-seropositive.

CDR3 sequence: CATSQTVSYEQYF. The DNA for the CDR3 is TGTGCCACCAGCCAGACAGTCTCCTACGAGCAGTACTTC. The chain joins TRBV15 to TRBJ2-5, with D tentatively TRBD1 (5 bases). The tail of the sequence fits TRBJ2-7 better, so the J call may be wrong. Germline V gene lookup returns CDR1 LNHNV and CDR2 YYDKDF (reference sequence). There are 13 residues in the CDR3.